The 5 T cell receptor beta chains below were found in one sample sequenced in a study of T cell responses to AZD1222 COVID-19 vaccine. Produced via immunoSEQ multiplex PCR; TCRdb's table is partial and in-frame only. The profile shows over 120,000 clones, approximately 89% of them singletons. This specimen was peripheral blood, taken 28 days after the second AZD1222 dose. Receptors originate from an adult who received the AZD1222 COVID-19 vaccine.

This chain connects TRBV5-5 to TRBJ1-2, with unresolved D. Germline assignment: CDR1 SGHKS and CDR2 YYEKEE (reference sequence). The CDR3 spans 16 residues. Trimming removed 0 bases from V and 1 base from J, with 13 bases in between. CDR3 sequence: CASSLGGYRNNYGYTF. The CDR3 DNA is TGTGCCAGCAGCTTGGGTGGCTACCGAAATAACTATGGCTACACCTTC.

This chain joins TRBV21-1 and TRBJ1-5; TRBD1, the table's D call, lacks a check against the DNA. TRBV21-1 is classified as a pseudogene. The CDR3 runs to 18 residues. CDR3 loop: CASSCEAGTGYLHQPQHF. The CDR3 coding sequence is TGTGCCAGCAGCTGTGAGGCCGGGACAGGGTATCTGCATCAGCCCCAGCATTTT.

V gene TRBV5-1 combines with J gene TRBJ2-1, with TRBD2 matching 7 bases. From germline, CDR1 is SGHRS and CDR2 YFSETQ. This CDR3 comprises 15 residues. After removal of 3 bases from V and 0 bases from J, the junction contained 3 bases not matched to a gene. The CDR3 DNA follows: TGCGCCAGCAGCTGGGGGGGAAGCTCCTACAATGAGCAGTTCTTC. This encodes CASSWGGSSYNEQFF.

The CDR3 is CASSPAGLGTDTQYF. CDR3 DNA: TGTGCCAGCAGCCCCGCTGGGCTGGGCACAGATACGCAGTATTTT. The chain combines TRBV7-9 with TRBJ2-3, with D unresolved. Germline-derived CDR1 and CDR2 are SEHNR and FQNEAQ (reference sequence). V lost 5 bases and J 1 base, leaving 13 bases between the germline ends. The CDR3 spans 15 residues.

The chain combines TRBV29-1 with TRBJ1-1, with TRBD1 matching 7 bases. This CDR3 is 13 amino acids long. The germline V gene encodes CDR1 SQVTM and CDR2 ANQGSEA. V was pared by 6 bases and J by 5 bases, with 9 bases of the junction left unmatched. The CDR3, as DNA: TGCAGCGTCCGCGACAGGGTCGGGACTGAAGCTTTCTTT. It specifies CSVRDRVGTEAFF.